The 21 T cell receptor beta chains presented below share a single source sample, sequenced in a study of T cell repertoires in cytomegalovirus infection. MiXCR, applied by TCRdb to the reads, yields one record per CDR3 protein. The sample shows around 450,000 distinct CDR3 sequences, approximately 10% of them seen only once. Material: PBMCs. These receptors came from a human donor in good health (CMV status not recorded). Some clones in this sample may be carry-over from other donors' samples.

Only a few counts were recorded for this clonotype. The chain recombines TRBV12-3 or TRBV12-4 with TRBJ2-2, with D perhaps matching TRBD1 (6 bases). V was shortened by 1 base and J by 7 bases, with 13 bases between the two germline ends. There are 15 residues in the CDR3. The CDR3 here is CASSLVVGAGGELFF. The CDR3 bases are TGTGCCAGCAGTTTAGTGGTGGGGGCGGGCGGGGAGCTGTTTTTT.

Many counts were recorded for this clonotype. The J gene is TRBJ1-6, the V gene TRBV29-1, with D unresolved. Germline CDR1 is SQVTM and CDR2 is ANQGSEA. The CDR3 has 13 residues. V lost 6 bases to trimming and J lost 5 bases, with 11 bases between them. CDR3 coding DNA: TGCAGCGTGGCTCCATCGAATAATTCACCCCTCCACTTT. Its protein product is CSVAPSNNSPLHF.

This chain joins TRBV2 and TRBJ2-1; 9 nucleotides match TRBD2. Germline loops: CDR1 SNHLY, CDR2 FYNNEI. This CDR3 spans 16 amino acids. V shed 2 bases and J 7 bases; nucleotides not matched to a gene: 9. The CDR3 sequence is CASSESAGGLLNEQFF. CDR3 DNA: TGTGCCAGCAGTGAATCGGCGGGGGGGCTTCTGAATGAGCAGTTCTTC.

The chain couples TRBV10-3 to TRBJ2-7; 16 bases are a match to TRBD2. The CDR3 has 18 residues. Trimming at V came to 7 bases and at J to 5 bases, leaving 14 bases not matched to a gene. Germline CDR1 reads ENHRY; CDR2 reads SYGVKD. CDR3 sequence reads: CAINISPGLAGGANEQYF. In DNA, the CDR3 is TGTGCCATCAACATATCCCCGGGACTAGCGGGAGGGGCCAACGAGCAGTACTTC.

This clonotype showed up many times. The chain uses TRBV10-3 and TRBJ2-3; 13 nucleotides align to TRBD2. Per germline, CDR1 ENHRY and CDR2 SYGVKD. This CDR3 has 16 residues. The V and J ends lost 4 bases and 2 bases, in that order; junction bases with no gene match: 3. The CDR3 region is CAISGLAGGPTDTQYF. Written as DNA, the CDR3 is TGTGCCATCAGTGGACTAGCGGGAGGCCCCACAGATACGCAGTATTTT.

CDR3 nucleotide sequence: TGCAGTGCTAGGACAGGGACTAGCGTGGGGAATGAGCAGTTCTTC. Protein: CSARTGTSVGNEQFF. The chain recombines TRBV20-1 with TRBJ2-1; TRBD2 matches 10 bases. V was pared by 3 bases and J by 7 bases, with 9 bases of the junction left unmatched. Germline CDR1 is DFQATT and CDR2 is SNEGSKA (reference sequence). This CDR3 contains 15 residues.

The sample holds many counts of this clonotype. The chain joins TRBV28 to TRBJ1-6; D possibly corresponds to TRBD1 (6 bases). CDR1 and CDR2 (germline): MDHEN, SYDVKM. The CDR3 loop spans 17 amino acids. V lost 10 bases and J 0 bases, leaving 19 bases between the germline ends. CDR3 sequence (DNA): TGTGCCATCCGACCAGGGGTCCCCAGCTCCTATAATTCACCCCTCCACTTT. Translation gives CAIRPGVPSSYNSPLHF.

The rearrangement uses TRBV9 and TRBJ2-7; a weak D match, TRBD1 (6 bases). V shed 0 bases and J shed 4 bases, with 11 bases lying between them. CDR3 length: 14 amino acids. Looked up from germline, CDR1 is SGDLS and CDR2 is YYNGEE. The CDR3: CASSVGGLSYEQYF. CDR3 nucleotide sequence: TGTGCCAGCAGCGTAGGGGGGCTTTCGTACGAGCAGTACTTC.

This clonotype was counted many times. V usage is TRBV28 and J usage is TRBJ2-2; unclear D gene. CDR3 size: 14 residues. The V gene's germline CDR1 is MDHEN and CDR2 SYDVKM. V was shortened by 8 bases and J by 4 bases, with 14 bases between the two germline ends. The CDR3 loop reads CASSPTWATGELFF. DNA for the CDR3: TGTGCCAGCTCCCCTACCTGGGCCACCGGGGAGCTGTTTTTT.

The table lists this clonotype with a few counts. The chain links TRBV20-1 to TRBJ1-1; D gene uncertain. Per the germline V gene, CDR1 is DFQATT and CDR2 is SNEGSKA (reference sequence). V was cut by 0 bases and J by 10 bases, with 15 bases left in between. CDR3 length equals 13 residues. The CDR3 reads CSARDVGSKRAFF. The CDR3 DNA sequence: TGCAGTGCTAGAGATGTGGGGTCCAAGAGAGCTTTCTTT.

This clonotype was found many times. The CDR3 protein is CASSLNRDHEQFF. The DNA of the CDR3 is TGTGCCAGCAGTTTAAACAGGGACCATGAGCAGTTCTTC. The chain recombines TRBV28 with TRBJ2-1, with D perhaps matching TRBD1 (6 bases). CDR3 size: 13 residues. V dropped 2 bases and J dropped 8 bases, with 10 bases sitting between them. CDR1 MDHEN and CDR2 SYDVKM come from the germline V gene.

This chain joins TRBV28 and TRBJ2-6; 7 nucleotides match TRBD1. Germline trimming cut 6 bases from V and 4 bases from J; bases unmatched to any gene: 6. The CDR3 runs to 15 residues. CDR1 and CDR2 (germline): MDHEN, SYDVKM. For the CDR3, the DNA is TGTGCCAGCAGCCCCAGGGGGAGAGGGGCCAACGTCCTGACTTTC. This codes for CASSPRGRGANVLTF.

This clonotype was seen at least ten times. The rearrangement joins TRBV6-1 to TRBJ2-1, with D possibly TRBD1 on 6 matching bases. The CDR3 has 14 amino acids. V gave up 10 bases and J gave up 3 bases, with 16 bases separating them. Germline loops: CDR1 MNHNS, CDR2 SASEGT. Written as DNA, the CDR3 is TGTGCCACGACCCTCAGGGGCGGCTACAATGAGCAGTTCTTC. Its protein is CATTLRGGYNEQFF.

This clonotype came up many times. This chain uses TRBV7-8 with TRBJ2-5, with TRBD2 matching over 12 bases. Germline assignment: CDR1 SGHVS and CDR2 FQNEAQ. The CDR3 loop spans 14 amino acids. With 6 bases clipped from V and 4 bases from J, the junction kept 3 bases outside the gene matches. CDR3 residues: CASSSSGRGETQYF. CDR3 in DNA: TGTGCCAGCAGTTCTAGCGGGAGGGGAGAGACCCAGTACTTC.

This clonotype has ten or more counts. CDR3 region: CASMAVYGTQYF. The CDR3 coding sequence is TGCGCCAGCATGGCGGTGTACGGGACCCAGTACTTC. J is TRBJ2-5 and V is TRBV23-1; no clear D. TRBV23-1 falls under the ORF class, with uncertain function. The CDR3 has 12 amino acids. With 7 bases removed from V and 7 bases from J, the gap between germline ends came to 13 bases.

Ten or more counts support this clonotype. The chain couples TRBV28 to TRBJ2-7; tentative D call: TRBD1 (6 bases). CDR3 length: 15 residues. V was trimmed by 6 bases and J by 2 bases, leaving 17 bases between them. Per the germline V gene, CDR1 is MDHEN and CDR2 is SYDVKM. In DNA form, the CDR3 reads TGTGCCAGCAGGGACACAGGGAAGAGTGCCTACGAGCAGTACTTC. Its protein product is CASRDTGKSAYEQYF.

This clonotype has at least ten counts. The chain carries TRBV7-8 and TRBJ1-5; D might be TRBD1 (5 bases). V lost 2 bases to trimming and J lost 7 bases, with 12 bases between them. In germline, CDR1 is SGHVS, CDR2 FQNEAQ. CDR3 length: 14 residues. Here the CDR3 reads CASSLSGDWQPQHF. Written as DNA, the CDR3 is TGTGCCAGCAGCTTATCGGGGGACTGGCAGCCCCAGCATTTT.

The rearrangement joins TRBV25-1 to TRBJ1-2; a weak D match, TRBD1 (6 bases). Germline CDR1 and CDR2: MGHDK and SYGVNS. V dropped 5 bases and J dropped 2 bases, with 18 bases sitting between them. There are 16 residues in the CDR3. The CDR3 region is CASSPIRGGSNYGYTF. For the CDR3, the DNA is TGTGCCAGCAGTCCAATTAGGGGGGGGTCAAACTATGGCTACACCTTC.

At least ten counts were recorded for this clonotype. The DNA of the CDR3 is TGCAGTGCTAGGGGGGGAAGAAGCTCCTACAATGAGCAGTTCTTC. Protein: CSARGGRSSYNEQFF. The chain couples TRBV20-1 to TRBJ2-1, with TRBD2 as a possible D gene (6 bases). The CDR3 contains 15 residues. V lost 3 bases, J lost 0 bases, and 12 bases lay in between. Per the germline V gene, CDR1 is DFQATT and CDR2 is SNEGSKA (reference sequence).

The rearrangement joins TRBV10-3 to TRBJ2-5, with D possibly called TRBD1 or TRBD2 (5 bases each). Germline CDR1 and CDR2: ENHRY and SYGVKD. The CDR3 is made up of 14 amino acids. Between the trimmed V and J ends, which lost 4 bases and 4 bases, there was a span of 13 bases. The CDR3 sequence: CAISVNRDRETQYF. CDR3 nucleotides: TGTGCCATCAGTGTGAATAGGGACCGAGAGACCCAGTACTTC.

This clonotype was counted at least ten times. The chain combines TRBV19 with TRBJ2-7; D gene ambiguous. This CDR3 has 13 residues. V was shortened by 5 bases and J by 0 bases, with 8 bases between the two germline ends. Germline V gene sequence: CDR1 LNHDA, CDR2 SQIVND (reference sequence). The CDR3 here is CASSVFGSYEQYF. CDR3 nucleotide sequence: TGTGCCAGTAGTGTCTTCGGCTCCTACGAGCAGTACTTC.